This T cell receptor beta chain was recorded in a study of shared clonotypes between healthy human individuals. Study details: The plates for each donor numbered three CD4 naive, three CD4 memory, two CD8 naive and one CD8 memory. Whole-study findings and limits: Among a few donors, around 5% of naive CD4 clonotypes were found in common. What naive subsets generally showed was a larger estimated richness than memory subsets showed.

The assay was immunoSEQ multiplex PCR, and TCRdb's table has in-frame clones only and misses some. Here the sample spans fewer than 1.6 million clones, about 98.5% being singletons. The V gene lost 2 bases and the J gene lost 8 bases, with 10 bases spanning the gap. The CDR3 runs to 13 residues. The germline CDR1 and CDR2 sequences are SGHAT and FQNNGV. CD45RA+ naive and CD45RA-negative memory subsets were separated from CD4+ cells. Remarks on this clone: The target antigen is unknown.

The clonotype was recovered from a man aged 25-45 years in good health. The V call is TRBV11-2, the J call TRBJ2-1; D unresolved. The sequencing sample was made of naive CD4+ T cells sorted from blood. Subset denoted: CD45RA+ positively selected. CDR3 residues: CASSLSPSDEQFF. The CDR3 bases are TGTGCCAGCAGCTTATCCCCATCAGATGAGCAGTTCTTC.